Here is one T cell receptor beta chain with its context. Its target is not known. This sample is part of a study of T cell repertoires in cytomegalovirus infection. Study information: It can be stated that public TCR beta signatures indicated CMV infection as well as a matching HLA type.

TCRdb reprocessed the reads via MiXCR and lists one record per CDR3 protein. Found here are hundreds of thousands of distinct CDR3 sequences, about 40% of them singletons; the top ten hold under 3%. This CDR3 spans 14 amino acids. Germline CDR1 is SGHTA and CDR2 is FQGNSA. Germline trimming cut 3 bases from V and 3 bases from J; bases unmatched to any gene: 5. The study, taken as a whole, reports: The ex vivo response showed dominance by HLA-C-restricted CMV-specific TCR beta clonotypes. Public TCR beta family frequency separated CMV-and-HLA carriers, including in an independent cohort.

The sequenced sample was PBMCs. The genes are TRBV7-2 and TRBJ2-7; TRBD1 aligns across 7 bases. The source is a human donor in good health (CMV status not recorded). Some clones in this sample may be carry-over from other donors' samples. The CDR3: CASSFGTALYEQYF. CDR3 nucleotides: TGTGCCAGCAGCTTCGGGACAGCACTCTACGAGCAGTACTTC.